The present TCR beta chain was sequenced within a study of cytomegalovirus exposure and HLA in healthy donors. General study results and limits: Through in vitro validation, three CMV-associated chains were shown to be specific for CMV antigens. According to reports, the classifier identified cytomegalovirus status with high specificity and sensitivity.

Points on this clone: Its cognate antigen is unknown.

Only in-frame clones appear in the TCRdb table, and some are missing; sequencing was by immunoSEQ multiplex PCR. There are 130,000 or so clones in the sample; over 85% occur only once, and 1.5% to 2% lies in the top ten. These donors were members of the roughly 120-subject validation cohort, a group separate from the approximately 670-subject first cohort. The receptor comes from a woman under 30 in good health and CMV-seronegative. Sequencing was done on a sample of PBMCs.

DNA for the CDR3: TGTGCCAGCAGCTTAGGGTTTCAGGATGGGACAGATACGCAGTATTTT. It codes for CASSLGFQDGTDTQYF. V is TRBV7-3 and J is TRBJ2-3; D is uncertain. Germline V CDR1 and CDR2: SGHTA, FQGTGA. The CDR3 covers 16 residues. V lost 2 bases, J lost 3 bases, and 15 bases lay in between.